The rows below give T cell receptor beta chains drawn from one sample of a study of T cell responses to AZD1222 COVID-19 vaccine. Produced via immunoSEQ multiplex PCR; TCRdb's table is partial and in-frame only. Of 120,000 to 150,000 clones detected, more than 85% appear once; the ten largest clones hold about 1.5%. The sequencing here drew on peripheral blood, taken on day 0 of AZD1222 vaccination. These receptor sequences come from an adult in good health. The CDR3 runs from the conserved cysteine through the conserved F or W. D genes are given only for firm matches. Size tells how often a clone was seen (once, few, many) or the class of an expanded clone, and some rows leave it out.

>TRBJ2-1|TRBD2|NA|TRBV4-3
TGCGCCAGCAGCCAAGTTAGCGGGAGTAACGAGCAGTTCTTC
CASSQVSGSNEQFF
>TRBJ2-3|TRBD1|NA|TRBV7-3
TGTGCCAGCAGCTCAGGACAGGGGAGAGATACGCAGTATTTT
CASSSGQGRDTQYF
>TRBJ2-2|TRBD2|NA|TRBV25-1
TGTGCCAGCAGTGAACAAAGGAGCGGGAGGGCCCGGACCGGGGAGCTGTTTTTT
CASSEQRSGRARTGELFF
>TRBJ2-3|NA|NA|TRBV5-1
TGCGCCAGCAGCACCGGACCACGAGGGGGCACAGATACGCAGTATTTT
CASSTGPRGGTDTQYF
>TRBJ1-2|NA|NA|TRBV6-4
TGTGCCAGGCCCCCAAGGCTGTATGGCTACACCTTC
CARPPRLYGYTF
>TRBJ1-2|NA|NA|TRBV7-2
TGTGCCAGCAGCCTGGACAGAGGCTACACCTTC
CASSLDRGYTF
>TRBJ2-7|NA|NA|TRBV6-2/TRBV6-3
TGTGCCAGCAGTTACAATAGGGGGGATACCTACGAGCAGTACTTC
CASSYNRGDTYEQYF
>TRBJ2-5|NA|NA|TRBV4-1
TGCGCCAGCAGCCAAGATCGGGGGACGAGGGGCCAGTACTTC
CASSQDRGTRGQYF
>TRBJ2-1|TRBD2|NA|TRBV6-5
TGTGCCAGCAAGACTAGCGGGAGGGAGCAGTTCTTC
CASKTSGREQFF
>TRBJ2-1|NA|NA|TRBV12-3/TRBV12-4
TGTGCCAGCAGTTTTGGGTTGACTTTAGAGCAGTTCTTC
CASSFGLTLEQFF
>TRBJ2-1|TRBD1|NA|TRBV19
TGTGCCAGTAGTTTAACCAGGGGGAGAGACAATGAGCAGTTCTTC
CASSLTRGRDNEQFF
>TRBJ1-6|NA|NA|TRBV7-9
TGTGCCAGCAGCTTAACTATTATAGGTTCACCCCTCCACTTT
CASSLTIIGSPLHF
>TRBJ1-4|NA|once|TRBV19
TGTGCCAGTAGTCCCCCGACAGCCAGTCCAACTAATGAAAAACTGTTTTTT
CASSPPTASPTNEKLFF
>TRBJ1-1|TRBD1|NA|TRBV24-1
TGTGCCACCAGTGACGCCGGGACAGGAAACACTGAAGCTTTCTTT
CATSDAGTGNTEAFF
>TRBJ1-5|NA|NA|TRBV5-6
TGTGCCAGCAGCGACGGTTCGGGGCCCGGTCAGCCCCAGCATTTT
CASSDGSGPGQPQHF
>TRBJ2-3|NA|NA|TRBV12-3/TRBV12-4
TGTGCCAGCAATCGGATTGCAGATACGCAGTATTTT
CASNRIADTQYF
>TRBJ2-3|NA|NA|TRBV7-3
TGTGCCAGCAGCTTCATCCCGACGGATACGCAGTATTTT
CASSFIPTDTQYF
>TRBJ1-2|NA|NA|TRBV11-2
TGTGCCAGCAGCCCGACGCTTAGCTATGGCTACACCTTC
CASSPTLSYGYTF
>TRBJ2-3|TRBD1|NA|TRBV19
TGTGCCAGTAGCCTCCGGGACAGCCCCTCAGATACGCAGTATTTT
CASSLRDSPSDTQYF
>TRBJ2-2|NA|NA|TRBV5-1
TGCGCCAGCAGCTTATACGGGGCGGGAAACACCGGGGAGCTGTTTTTT
CASSLYGAGNTGELFF
>TRBJ1-2|NA|NA|TRBV9
TGTGCCAGCACCTTAGGTGTGGGGACTAACTATGGCTACACCTTC
CASTLGVGTNYGYTF
>TRBJ1-1|NA|once|TRBV5-1
TGCGCCAGCAGCTTGGGGGGGGGACGGGCCGATACGGGGTTGAACACTGAAGCTTTCTTT
CASSLGGGRADTGLNTEAFF